A single sample is the source of the 15 T cell receptor beta chains below, sequenced in a study of metastatic and nonmetastatic thyroid tumors (dated by TCRdb to 2020 to 2021). Receptor amplification or capture employed PCR. The sequencer was an Illumina HiSeq 4000. TCRdb ran its own pipeline on the public reads, namely fastp trimming at Q25 and MiXCR clone calling, and kept in-frame beta chains. The sample profile shows about 93,000 clones; roughly an eighth of them were found once. The ten largest clones take up about 11% of the sample. No patient had received any treatment before thyroid surgery. Sequenced: blood. Receptor source: a female donor with papillary thyroid cancer or a benign thyroid nodule (not recorded which). Some clones in this sample may be carry-over from other donors' samples.

This clone appeared a few times. This may arise from a read error, as a much more abundant clone is one base away. The same CDR3 is also encoded by other DNA sequences in this sample. The chain couples TRBV19 to TRBJ1-2; no clear D gene. Looked up from germline, CDR1 is LNHDA and CDR2 is SQIVND (reference sequence). The CDR3 runs to 14 residues. In DNA, the CDR3 is TGTGCCAGCAGTATGAGGACGTCCAACTATGGCTACACCTTC. Translating gives CASSMRTSNYGYTF. Together with reference TRBV19 and TRBJ1-2, the CDR3 gives the full variable domain: DGGITQSPKYLFRKEGQNVTLSCEQNLNHDAMYWYRQDPGQGLRLIYYSQIVNDFQKGDIAEGYSVSREKKESFPLTVTSAQKNPTAFYLCASSMRTSNYGYTFGSGTRLTVV.

This clone appeared many times. The chain uses TRBV29-1 and TRBJ1-2; no reliable D call. The CDR3 contains 11 residues. CDR1 is SQVTM and CDR2 is ANQGSEA in the germline V gene. Trimming left V 3 bases short and J 8 bases short, with 10 bases between. The CDR3 DNA reads TGCAGCGTTGACACCGCCGGCGGCTACACCTTC. Translation: CSVDTAGGYTF.

This clone turned up a few times. This CDR3 is CASSYGQDNQPQHF. The CDR3 DNA sequence: TGTGCCAGCAGTTACGGACAGGACAATCAGCCCCAGCATTTT. V and J are TRBV2 and TRBJ1-5; 7 bases fit TRBD1. The CDR3 runs to 14 residues. J was trimmed by 3 bases and V by 5 bases; bases with no gene match: 4. CDR1 is SNHLY and CDR2 is FYNNEI in the germline V gene.

There are many counts of this clone. The chain couples TRBV25-1 to TRBJ2-2; D tentatively reads TRBD1 or TRBD2 (5 bases each). V was pared by 8 bases and J by 1 base, with 17 bases between. The CDR3 sequence is 16 residues long. Germline CDR1 and CDR2: MGHDK and SYGVNS. The CDR3 region is CASRRTGRKNTGELFF. The CDR3 DNA follows: TGTGCCAGCCGACGGACGGGACGGAAGAACACCGGGGAGCTGTTTTTT.

This clone was seen ten or more times. Other DNA sequences in the sample encode the same CDR3. The chain joins TRBV6-4 to TRBJ1-2; 8 bases fit TRBD1. V dropped 6 bases and J dropped 8; count of bases not matched to a gene: 2. The CDR3 is 11 amino acids. Germline CDR1 reads MRHNA; CDR2 reads SNTAGT. CDR3 DNA: TGTGCCAGCAGCGCAGGGGGCGGCTACACCTTC. This translates into CASSAGGGYTF.

In its sample, this clone was seen many times. J is TRBJ2-5 and V is TRBV4-2; 15 nucleotides agree with TRBD2. This CDR3 spans 20 amino acids. With 4 bases clipped from V and 1 base from J, the junction kept 13 bases outside the gene matches. Germline V gives CDR1 LGHNA, CDR2 YNFKEQ. CDR3 region: CASSLTALGLAGGPQETQYF. CDR3 DNA: TGTGCCAGCAGCCTCACGGCCCTGGGACTAGCGGGAGGCCCCCAAGAGACCCAGTACTTC.

This clone was recorded many times. This sequence joins TRBV28 and TRBJ2-6; 9 nucleotides line up with TRBD1. The CDR3 length is 17 residues. Germline V gene lookup returns CDR1 MDHEN and CDR2 SYDVKM. Germline trimming cut 5 bases from V and 0 bases from J; bases unmatched to any gene: 5. DNA for the CDR3: TGTGCCAGCAGTGAAGACAGGGGGTTCTCTGGGGCCAACGTCCTGACTTTC. Protein: CASSEDRGFSGANVLTF.

This clone was seen repeatedly, ten times or more. The chain uses TRBV6-2 or TRBV6-3 and TRBJ1-1; D call uncertain. V was pared by 2 bases and J by 1 base, with 5 bases between. Looked up from germline, CDR1 is MNHEY and CDR2 is SVGEGT. This CDR3 contains 13 residues. CDR3 in DNA: TGTGCCAGCAGTTACGTGAAGAACACTGAAGCTTTCTTT. Translating it yields CASSYVKNTEAFF.

The sample holds many counts of this clone. This chain links TRBV5-8 with TRBJ2-7; D may be TRBD1 (5 bases). This CDR3 has 14 residues. Trimming cost V 0 bases and J 3 bases, with 10 bases left between them. The germline V gene has CDR1 SGHTS and CDR2 YDEGEE. CDR3 protein: CASSLVTAIYEQYF. The DNA of the CDR3 is TGTGCCAGCAGCTTGGTGACAGCCATCTACGAGCAGTACTTC.

The sample holds many counts of this clone. J is TRBJ2-1 and V is TRBV20-1; TRBD2 agrees at 9 bases. Unmatched junction bases numbered 9, after V lost 5 bases and J lost 7 bases. The germline V gene has CDR1 DFQATT and CDR2 SNEGSKA (reference sequence). This CDR3 has 14 amino acids. The CDR3 loop reads CSASTSGSPNEQFF. DNA for the CDR3: TGCAGTGCTTCCACTAGCGGGTCCCCAAATGAGCAGTTCTTC.

The V and J genes are TRBV28 and TRBJ2-7, with TRBD1 as a possible D gene (6 bases). The V and J ends lost 3 bases and 6 bases respectively, with 15 bases between them. CDR1 MDHEN and CDR2 SYDVKM come from the germline V gene. CDR3 length: 14 amino acids. The CDR3 is CASSFGGRGSEQYF. The CDR3, as DNA: TGTGCCAGCAGTTTTGGGGGCAGGGGCAGCGAGCAGTACTTC.

The table lists this clone with a few counts. A clone one base away is much larger, so this may be a read error. The same CDR3 can be traced to other DNA sequences in this sample. The rearrangement uses TRBV27 and TRBJ2-7, with 9 bases lining up with TRBD1. Germline V gives CDR1 MNHEY, CDR2 SMNVEV (reference sequence). This CDR3 spans 15 amino acids. In nucleotides, the CDR3 is TGCGCCAGCAGTCCCGCGACAGGGGGGTCCTACGAGCAGTACTTC. It codes for CASSPATGGSYEQYF.

This clone was seen once. This CDR3 is missing its conserved last phenylalanine or tryptophan, likely due to a read error. This chain links TRBV28 with TRBJ1-5; D is uncertain. Per the germline V gene, CDR1 is MDHEN and CDR2 is SYDVKM. This CDR3 has 13 amino acids. V was pared by 5 bases and J by 7 bases, with 12 bases between. In DNA form, the CDR3 reads TGTGCCAGCAGTCCAGCGGTCGGCCAGCCCCAGCATGTT. Translating it yields CASSPAVGQPQHV.

This clone came up a few times. The V call is TRBV5-1, the J call TRBJ1-2, with TRBD1 identical over 7 bases. J lost 8 bases, V lost 6 bases, and 16 bases had no gene match. The germline V gene encodes CDR1 SGHRS and CDR2 YFSETQ. This CDR3 spans 15 amino acids. The CDR3, as DNA: TGCGCCAGCACCTCCGAGGGGGCGAATCCGGGCGGCTACACCTTC. Amino acid sequence: CASTSEGANPGGYTF. Together with reference TRBV5-1 and TRBJ1-2, the CDR3 gives the full variable domain: KAGVTQTPRYLIKTRGQQVTLSCSPISGHRSVSWYQQTPGQGLQFLFEYFSETQRNKGNFPGRFSGRQFSNSRSEMNVSTLELGDSALYLCASTSEGANPGGYTFGSGTRLTVV.

The rearrangement uses TRBV20-1 and TRBJ2-3; 9 bases line up with TRBD1. Germline lookup yields CDR1 DFQATT and CDR2 SNEGSKA (reference sequence). The CDR3 has 17 amino acids. The J segment lost 4 bases and the V segment lost 6 bases, leaving 17 bases of the junction unmatched. The CDR3 DNA is TGCAGTGCCTTAGCTCCACCTAGGACAGGGGTGGCAGATACGCAGTATTTT. Amino acid sequence: CSALAPPRTGVADTQYF.